Each of the 18 T cell receptor beta chains below was sequenced from the same sample in a study of T cell changes during pregnancy in multiple sclerosis. Profiled with immunoSEQ multiplex PCR; TCRdb holds only in-frame clones, not every one. The table includes about 70,000 clones, 92% detected once. The sample here was peripheral blood, taken before pregnancy. The receptors were sampled from a female donor with multiple sclerosis, enrolled in a pregnancy study.

The rearrangement uses TRBV6-6 and TRBJ1-1, with 7 nucleotides matching TRBD1. J was trimmed by 0 bases and V by 7 bases; bases with no gene match: 2. The germline CDR1 and CDR2 sequences are MNHNY and SVGAGI (reference sequence). The CDR3 totals 13 residues. CDR3 protein: CASTGQVNTEAFF. The CDR3 DNA sequence: TGTGCCAGCACCGGACAGGTGAACACTGAAGCTTTCTTT.

The J gene is TRBJ2-3, the V gene TRBV19; maybe TRBD2 (5 bases). The CDR3 covers 13 residues. V lost 3 bases and J 3 bases, leaving 7 bases between the germline ends. Germline CDR1 LNHDA, CDR2 SQIVND (reference sequence). For the CDR3, the DNA is TGTGCCAGTAGTATTGGGAGAACAGATACGCAGTATTTT. Protein: CASSIGRTDTQYF.

The gene calls are TRBV19 and TRBJ2-1, with D maybe TRBD1 (6 bases). Trimming removed 6 bases at V and 10 bases at J, with 16 bases between. The V gene's germline CDR1 is LNHDA and CDR2 SQIVND (reference sequence). The CDR3 runs 13 residues. CDR3: CASRPTGGEEQFF. The CDR3 coding sequence is TGTGCCAGTAGGCCGACAGGCGGAGAAGAGCAGTTCTTC.

The chain is built from TRBV29-1 and TRBJ2-5; 8 nucleotides match TRBD2. Germline V gene sequence: CDR1 SQVTM, CDR2 ANQGSEA. With V trimmed by 7 bases and J by 1 base, 2 bases remained unmatched. The length of the CDR3 is 12 residues. The CDR3 spells CSGGLAQETQYF. The CDR3 nucleotides read TGCAGCGGAGGACTAGCCCAAGAGACCCAGTACTTC.

The rearrangement links TRBV27 to TRBJ2-5; 8 bases are a match to TRBD1. Germline trimming cut 3 bases from V and 6 bases from J; bases unmatched to any gene: 9. Germline V gene sequence: CDR1 MNHEY, CDR2 SMNVEV (reference sequence). The CDR3 spans 15 residues. CDR3 DNA sequence: TGTGCCAGCAGTTTGTCAGGGGGCCCCTTGAAGACCCAGTACTTC. The encoded protein is CASSLSGGPLKTQYF.

This clone appeared once. The gene calls are TRBV18 and TRBJ1-2; tentative D call: TRBD1 (5 bases). With 5 bases removed from V and 8 bases from J, the gap between germline ends came to 9 bases. This CDR3 comprises 11 residues. Per germline, CDR1 KGHSH and CDR2 LQKENI. CDR3 sequence: CASSSGGGYTF. The CDR3 region has the DNA TGTGCCAGCTCATCGGGGGGAGGCTACACCTTC. Full variable domain (remainder filled in from reference TRBV18 and TRBJ1-2): NAGVMQNPRHLVRRRGQEARLRCSPMKGHSHVYWYRQLPEEGLKFMVYLQKENIIDESGMPKERFSAEFPKEGPSILRIQQVVRGDSAAYFCASSSGGGYTFGSGTRLTVV.

The rearrangement joins TRBV28 to TRBJ2-7, with TRBD1 as a possible D gene (6 bases). The germline gives CDR1 MDHEN, CDR2 SYDVKM. Trimming took off 2 bases at V and 5 bases at J, with 22 bases between the two ends. This CDR3 contains 17 residues. CDR3 nucleotide sequence: TGTGCCAGCAGTTTAACGGACAGTCCAACCAGCTACGACGAGCAGTACTTC. Translated, it gives CASSLTDSPTSYDEQYF.

This rearrangement joins TRBV2 to TRBJ1-1, with D perhaps TRBD1 (5 bases). The V gene lost 1 base and the J gene lost 6 bases, with 21 bases spanning the gap. Germline CDR1 reads SNHLY; CDR2 reads FYNNEI. This CDR3 has 17 amino acids. The CDR3 here is CASSEGWLGTALAEAFF. DNA for the CDR3: TGTGCCAGCAGTGAAGGGTGGCTGGGGACTGCGTTAGCTGAAGCTTTCTTT. The full variable domain, its missing parts supplied by reference TRBV2 and TRBJ1-1, is EPEVTQTPSHQVTQMGQEVILRCVPISNHLYFYWYRQILGQKVEFLVSFYNNEISEKSEIFDDQFSVERPDGSNFTLKIRSTKLEDSAMYFCASSEGWLGTALAEAFFGQGTRLTVV.

The rearrangement links TRBV19 to TRBJ2-2, with 9 bases matching TRBD2. Trimming removed 0 bases from V and 1 base from J; junction bases left unmatched: 3. Per germline, CDR1 LNHDA and CDR2 SQIVND (reference sequence). The CDR3 has 17 residues. CDR3 residues: CASSIDLTSGNTGELFF. CDR3 in DNA: TGTGCCAGTAGTATAGATCTGACTAGCGGGAACACCGGGGAGCTGTTTTTT.

This clone was detected once. Written as DNA, the CDR3 is TGCGCCAGCAGATCCGGGACTAGCGGGACCGTAGGTAGTTCAGGAGAAGAGACCCAGTACTTC. This sequence encodes CASRSGTSGTVGSSGEETQYF. The genes are TRBV4-1 and TRBJ2-5; 13 nucleotides match TRBD2. V lost 6 bases to trimming and J lost 3 bases; unmatched junction nucleotides: 22. The V gene's germline CDR1 is MGHRA and CDR2 YSYEKL. CDR3 length: 21 residues.

The chain has TRBV2 and TRBJ2-5; 8 positions agree with TRBD2. Germline lookup yields CDR1 SNHLY and CDR2 FYNNEI. This CDR3 comprises 17 residues. V was clipped by 3 bases and J by 4 bases; unmatched bases: 13. CDR3 protein: CASSDDVREVLVETQYF. CDR3 nucleotides: TGTGCCAGCAGTGACGACGTGCGGGAGGTGTTAGTAGAGACCCAGTACTTC.

The gene calls are TRBV29-1 and TRBJ1-1; D uncertain. Trimming pared 4 bases from V and 3 bases from J, leaving 9 bases between. Germline CDR1 is SQVTM and CDR2 is ANQGSEA. The CDR3 spans 12 residues. CDR3 sequence (DNA): TGCAGCGTTGTCGGGAGGGACACTGAAGCTTTCTTT. Its protein product is CSVVGRDTEAFF. Filled out from reference TRBV29-1 and TRBJ1-1, the complete variable domain reads SAVISQKPSRDICQRGTSLTIQCQVDSQVTMMFWYRQQPGQSLTLIATANQGSEATYESGFVIDKFPISRPNLTFSTLTVSNMSPEDSSIYLCSVVGRDTEAFFGQGTRLTVV.

This clone has only one observation. The chain is built from TRBV27 and TRBJ2-7; D remains ambiguous. Trimming cost V 4 bases and J 0 bases, with 7 bases left between them. This CDR3 has 13 residues. Germline lookup yields CDR1 MNHEY and CDR2 SMNVEV (reference sequence). The CDR3 nucleotides read TGTGCCAGCAGTTATGCAGGCTCCTACGAGCAGTACTTC. It yields the protein CASSYAGSYEQYF.

The V call is TRBV19, the J call TRBJ1-3; tentatively, D is TRBD1 (6 bases). The ends were cut back, 3 bases at V and 3 bases at J, with 12 bases in the middle. Germline CDR1 and CDR2: LNHDA and SQIVND (reference sequence). The CDR3 spans 15 residues. DNA of the CDR3: TGTGCCAGTAGTATGGGGGCTGCGATTGGAAACACCATATATTTT. It yields the protein CASSMGAAIGNTIYF.

This rearrangement joins TRBV18 to TRBJ2-3; TRBD2 aligns across 9 bases. V trimming: 5 bases; J trimming: 1 base; junction bases outside the gene matches: 4. Germline V gene data show CDR1 as KGHSH and CDR2 as LQKENI. The CDR3 runs to 15 residues. The CDR3 is CASSSWTSGTDTQYF. In DNA, the CDR3 is TGTGCCAGCTCATCATGGACTAGCGGCACAGATACGCAGTATTTT.

The chain recombines TRBV6-4 with TRBJ1-1, with no clear D. This CDR3 spans 12 amino acids. Germline V CDR1 and CDR2: MRHNA, SNTAGT. The V gene lost 8 bases and the J gene lost 2 bases, with 9 bases spanning the gap. The CDR3, as DNA: TGTGCCAGCCGGGGAGTAAACACTGAAGCTTTCTTT. This gives the protein CASRGVNTEAFF.

The chain combines TRBV7-9 with TRBJ1-1; D not certain. Trimming removed 5 bases at V and 0 bases at J, with 16 bases between. CDR1 is SEHNR, CDR2 FQNEAQ, per germline (reference sequence). The CDR3 extends over 16 amino acids. The CDR3 DNA follows: TGTGCCAGCAGCCCCCCCGGGAGAACTATGAACACTGAAGCTTTCTTT. This translates into CASSPPGRTMNTEAFF.

J is TRBJ2-7 and V is TRBV7-3; a possible D gene is TRBD2 (6 bases). Germline-derived CDR1 and CDR2 are SGHTA and FQGTGA. Trimming took 1 base from V and 3 from J, leaving 13 bases between them. The CDR3 runs 15 residues. DNA for the CDR3: TGTGCCAGCAGCTTAAGTGGTAGCGGAGGCTACGAGCAGTACTTC. Protein product: CASSLSGSGGYEQYF.